A single TCR beta chain is shown here with its context. Its antigen is unknown. This entry belongs to a study of CD8 T cell repertoires and HIV-1 epitope variants. Overall study: T cells were stimulated with Twenty-five Gag and Nef peptides separately. Enriched T cells were co-cultured with equal numbers of autologous T cell-negative antigen-presenting cells.

The CDR3 covers 17 residues. The J segment lost 8 bases and the V segment lost 0 bases, leaving 9 bases of the junction unmatched. The germline CDR1 and CDR2 sequences are SGHAT and FQNNGV. The repertoire was sequenced with immunoSEQ multiplex PCR; TCRdb's copy has only in-frame clones and lacks some. The table has several thousand clones, roughly three fifths seen once. Notes on the study in general: The TAALDMSHF plasma variant had no responses, unlike KF9 (roughly 5 clonotypes) and HW9 (one).

The clonotype was recovered from a male donor with HIV. The specimen was cultured CD8+ T cells derived from PBMCs. The V call is TRBV11-2, the J call TRBJ2-1, with 11 bases lining up with TRBD2. CDR3 in DNA: TGTGCCAGCAGCTTAGAAGAACTAGCGGGAGTCGTGTATGAGCAGTTCTTC. Translated: CASSLEELAGVVYEQFF. Full variable domain (remainder filled in from reference TRBV11-2 and TRBJ2-1): EAGVAQSPRYKIIEKRQSVAFWCNPISGHATLYWYQQILGQGPKLLIQFQNNGVVDDSQLPKDRFSAERLKGVDSTLKIQPAKLEDSAVYLCASSLEELAGVVYEQFFGPGTRLTVL.